What follows are 15 T cell receptor beta chains derived from one specimen sequenced in a study of response to subunit inactivated influenza vaccine. In TCRdb, the RT-PCR reads were re-called with MiXCR into one record per CDR3 protein. Counted here are under 850,000 distinct CDR3 sequences, roughly 20% occurring once; the ten biggest clones make up approximately 10%. The material was PBMCs from blood, obtained 4 to 6 days after vaccination. The origin of the receptors is a man in his fifties or sixties who received an inactivated influenza vaccine.

The genes are TRBV28 and TRBJ2-2; D not resolved. Trimming cost V 7 bases and J 7 bases, with 19 bases left between them. The CDR3 totals 15 residues. Germline V gene data show CDR1 as MDHEN and CDR2 as SYDVKM. CDR3 amino acids: CASKWLRASGGELFF. The CDR3 DNA is TGTGCCAGCAAGTGGCTCCGGGCCAGTGGCGGGGAGCTGTTTTTT.

V is TRBV20-1 and J is TRBJ1-4; unclear D gene. The V gene's germline CDR1 is DFQATT and CDR2 SNEGSKA (reference sequence). This CDR3 comprises 15 residues. V shed 5 bases and J shed 5 bases, with 18 bases lying between them. Here the CDR3 DNA reads TGCAGTGCTTCGAGCGTGGTCTTAGGAAATGAAAAACTGTTTTTT. Translation: CSASSVVLGNEKLFF.

The chain couples TRBV11-2 to TRBJ2-4; D gene unclear. The germline V gene encodes CDR1 SGHAT and CDR2 FQNNGV. Trimming shortened V by 4 bases and J by 6 bases, and 10 bases separated the two germline ends. This CDR3 is built from 13 residues. The chain's CDR3 is CASSSSPGNIQYF. The DNA for the CDR3 is TGTGCCAGCAGCTCAAGCCCGGGAAACATTCAGTACTTC.

This clonotype has at least ten counts. V gene TRBV5-1 combines with J gene TRBJ2-3; maybe TRBD2 (5 bases). V was clipped by 5 bases and J by 1 base, with 5 bases between them. CDR1 is SGHRS and CDR2 is YFSETQ in the germline V gene. There are 12 residues in the CDR3. DNA of the CDR3: TGCGCCAGCAGGGAGGGCACAGATACGCAGTATTTT. This gives the protein CASREGTDTQYF.

This clonotype was recorded at least ten times. The DNA for the CDR3 is TGTGCCAGCAGCTTAGCGGCAGGGAGCGGTGACATTCAGTACTTC. It codes for CASSLAAGSGDIQYF. V and J are TRBV7-2 and TRBJ2-4; D possibly matches TRBD1 or TRBD2 (5 bases each). From germline, CDR1 is SGHTA and CDR2 FQGNSA. The CDR3 totals 15 residues. Trimming stripped 0 bases from V and 8 bases from J, with 14 bases between.

The rearrangement joins TRBV12-3 or TRBV12-4 to TRBJ2-2, with 10 bases lining up with TRBD1. The CDR3 is 15 residues long. V lost 7 bases, J lost 6 bases, and 8 bases stayed unmatched. CDR3 DNA: TGTGCCAGCATCCAGACAGGGGGCATTGCCGGGGAGCTGTTTTTT. It yields the protein CASIQTGGIAGELFF.

The CDR3 spells CASSLAVGASGSSYEQYF. CDR3 DNA sequence: TGCGCCAGCAGCTTGGCCGTAGGGGCTAGCGGGAGCTCCTACGAGCAGTACTTC. V and J are TRBV5-1 and TRBJ2-7; TRBD2 matches at 10 bases. From germline, CDR1 is SGHRS and CDR2 YFSETQ. This CDR3 is built from 18 residues. V shed 0 bases, J shed 0 bases, and the junction held 9 bases outside the gene matches.

This clonotype was detected only a few times. The rearrangement uses TRBV24-1 and TRBJ2-7; 8 nucleotides agree with TRBD1. V was pared by 7 bases and J by 6 bases, with 7 bases of the junction left unmatched. CDR3 size: 13 residues. Germline CDR1 is KGHDR and CDR2 is SFDVKD. The CDR3 sequence is CATRSGTGFEQYF. The CDR3 nucleotides are TGTGCCACCAGATCCGGGACAGGATTCGAGCAGTACTTC.

The V call is TRBV12-3 or TRBV12-4, the J call TRBJ1-2; D not resolved. V was pared by 6 bases and J by 8 bases, with 16 bases between. The CDR3 has 13 amino acids. DNA for the CDR3: TGTGCCAGCAGCCATCGGGTATTAGGGGGCTACACCTTC. Its translation is CASSHRVLGGYTF.

This clonotype was seen a handful of times. The rearrangement uses TRBV20-1 and TRBJ1-2; D not certain. The CDR3 is 13 amino acids. Germline V gives CDR1 DFQATT, CDR2 SNEGSKA (reference sequence). V was trimmed by 1 base and J by 5 bases, leaving 11 bases between them. CDR3 in amino acids: CSARVWKQYGYTF. Here the CDR3 DNA reads TGCAGTGCTAGAGTCTGGAAACAATATGGCTACACCTTC.

J is TRBJ1-2 and V is TRBV20-1; TRBD1 matches 7 bases. The germline V gene has CDR1 DFQATT and CDR2 SNEGSKA (reference sequence). The CDR3 is made up of 17 amino acids. V dropped 0 bases and J dropped 0; count of bases not matched to a gene: 10. This CDR3 is CSARDLGRGFTNYGYTF. The CDR3 nucleotides are TGCAGTGCTAGAGATTTGGGCAGGGGGTTCACTAACTATGGCTACACCTTC.

The chain recombines TRBV4-2 with TRBJ2-7; D is uncertain. From germline, CDR1 is LGHNA and CDR2 YNFKEQ. The ends were cut back, 1 base at V and 3 bases at J, with 13 bases in the middle. This CDR3 contains 15 residues. The CDR3 region has the DNA TGTGCCAGCAGCCAAGTTTATCAAGGATACTACGAGCAGTACTTC. This sequence encodes CASSQVYQGYYEQYF.

The chain combines TRBV20-1 with TRBJ2-2; D is undetermined. The CDR3 covers 12 residues. Germline CDR1 is DFQATT and CDR2 is SNEGSKA (reference sequence). V lost 6 bases and J lost 6, with 11 bases in between. CDR3 sequence (DNA): TGCAGTGCAAGCCCGTCCCCCGGGGAGCTGTTTTTT. Translation: CSASPSPGELFF.

This clonotype has a handful of counts. This chain connects TRBV6-5 to TRBJ2-1; TRBD2 aligns across 12 bases. This CDR3 comprises 16 residues. Germline lookup yields CDR1 MNHEY and CDR2 SVGAGI. V gave up 4 bases and J gave up 3 bases; unmatched junction bases: 4. CDR3 loop: CASSFPTSGGYNEQFF. The CDR3 bases are TGTGCCAGCAGTTTTCCGACTAGCGGGGGCTACAATGAGCAGTTCTTC.

The chain has TRBV7-9 and TRBJ1-5; possible D gene TRBD1, 5 bases. The CDR3 has 15 amino acids. The germline V and J ends were trimmed by 5 bases and 5 bases, with 16 bases remaining between them. Germline-derived CDR1 and CDR2 are SEHNR and FQNEAQ (reference sequence). The CDR3 is CASSEGTVRHQPQHF. The DNA of the CDR3 is TGTGCCAGCAGCGAAGGGACGGTAAGACATCAGCCCCAGCATTTT. Looking up the rest from reference TRBV7-9 and TRBJ1-5 gives the full variable domain: DTGVSQNPRHKITKRGQNVTFRCDPISEHNRLYWYRQTLGQGPEFLTYFQNEAQLEKSRLLSDRFSAERPKGSFSTLEIQRTEQGDSAMYLCASSEGTVRHQPQHFGDGTRLSIL.